These T cell receptor beta chains were read from a single sample in a study of CD8 T cells in Susac syndrome. TCRdb used MiXCR to reprocess the immunoSEQ multiplex PCR reads, holding one entry per CDR3 protein. The table lists 300,000 or so distinct CDR3 sequences, about 91% of them singletons. Sequenced sample: CD4+ T cells from PBMCs. Receptors originate from a human donor with multiple sclerosis. Both conserved end residues are trimmed from each CDR3. The D gene is left open where the match is weak.

V	J	D	CDR3
TRBV7-2	TRBJ2-7	NA	ASSSRDSDEQY
TRBV6-2/TRBV6-3	TRBJ2-7	TRBD1	ASRVFGTDNYEQY
TRBV28	TRBJ1-1	NA	ASYPGGRGAF
TRBV6-1	TRBJ2-5	NA	ASSHRRWVGKPETQY
TRBV29-1	TRBJ2-4	TRBD1	SVDVTGKNIQY
TRBV15	TRBJ2-7	NA	ATSFDRSAYEQY
TRBV5-6	TRBJ2-3	TRBD1	ASSFWTGEGDTQY
TRBV19	TRBJ2-7	NA	ASRDLYEQY
TRBV5-6	TRBJ1-5	NA	ASSIGRNNQPQH
TRBV5-8	TRBJ2-3	NA	ASSLSRLGGTDTQY
TRBV12-3/TRBV12-4	TRBJ2-5	TRBD2	ASSFRLAGTETQY
TRBV18	TRBJ1-2	NA	ASSPLPPPIYGYT
TRBV5-1	TRBJ2-1	NA	ASSLASGDPFNEQF
TRBV5-5	TRBJ2-6	NA	ASSLWQGFPGANVLT
TRBV11-2	TRBJ2-1	TRBD2	ASSLDPGLEQF
TRBV7-9	TRBJ1-1	NA	ASSLDQVRGGTEAF
TRBV3-1	TRBJ1-2	NA	ASSQSQGRRYGYT
TRBV6-2/TRBV6-3	TRBJ2-2	TRBD2	ASSYSKGGREALPNTGELF
TRBV30	TRBJ2-1	NA	AWSVSEALNEQF
TRBV25-1	TRBJ2-7	NA	ASSESDMRGPYEQY
TRBV9	TRBJ2-7	NA	ASSVGGSPNYEQY
TRBV4-1	TRBJ2-6	TRBD2	ASSQGVLRRDYSGANVLT
TRBV20-1	TRBJ2-7	TRBD2	SASTSGRIGVYEQY
TRBV3-1	TRBJ2-3	TRBD2	ASSLTSGGPDTQY
TRBV3-1	TRBJ1-1	TRBD1	ASSQDRTRRGPEAF
TRBV14	TRBJ2-6	NA	ASSRTGPILGANVLT
TRBV5-1	TRBJ2-1	NA	ASSLTNEQF
TRBV6-6	TRBJ2-7	NA	ASSPFMSGADLQQY
TRBV19	TRBJ1-1	NA	ASRQQVSGTEAF
TRBV29-1	TRBJ2-7	NA	SVEGDGTGYEQY
TRBV5-1	TRBJ1-1	TRBD1	ASRGGTGDTEAF
TRBV5-1	TRBJ2-1	NA	ASSLFFAPGLDEQF
TRBV2	TRBJ2-1	TRBD2	ASSGALAGGNYNEQF
TRBV19	TRBJ2-1	NA	ASSISSLNEQF
TRBV7-9	TRBJ2-1	NA	ASSRRGSSYNEQF
TRBV29-1	TRBJ2-7	NA	SVGVAGQGEQY
TRBV10-2	TRBJ1-1	NA	ASGAPGQRNTEAF
TRBV15	TRBJ1-2	NA	ATSRDPGTYGYT
TRBV29-1	TRBJ2-2	NA	SVGHTGELF
TRBV3-1	TRBJ1-5	NA	ASSRDSGNQPQH
TRBV23-1	TRBJ1-4	NA	ASSQSRTSTNEKLF
TRBV30	TRBJ2-1	NA	AWSARRGGYEQF
TRBV7-9	TRBJ2-3	TRBD2	ASSFTGGPADTQY
TRBV9	TRBJ1-3	NA	ASGEGTRGTIY
TRBV7-2	TRBJ2-4	TRBD2	ASSLTSGRGDIQY
TRBV7-2	TRBJ1-4	TRBD1	ASSLGQGIEKLF
TRBV5-1	TRBJ1-2	TRBD1	ASSLISGQGAGYT
TRBV4-1	TRBJ2-1	TRBD2	ASSQSTGTRWSNEQF
TRBV5-4	TRBJ2-3	NA	ASSDPAGPRTDTQY
TRBV4-1	TRBJ2-3	NA	ASSQDTPDTQY
TRBV4-1	TRBJ1-3	NA	ASSQDGTASGNTIY
TRBV20-1	TRBJ1-2	NA	SAPGRVDYGYT
TRBV6-5	TRBJ1-1	NA	ASSYSWGYRPNTEAF